This entry describes one T cell receptor (beta chain). Sequencing was performed with immunoSEQ multiplex PCR; in TCRdb, only in-frame clones are kept and a portion is missing. The sample carries more than 900,000 clones, about four fifths recorded once. V lost 1 base and J lost 5, with 12 bases in between. CDR3 length equals 15 residues. From germline, CDR1 is KGHSH and CDR2 LQKENI. These data belong to a study of shared clonotypes between healthy human individuals. The TCR was taken from a man younger than 35 in good health. Some clones in this sample may be carry-over from other donors' samples. The rearrangement uses TRBV18 and TRBJ1-5; a possible D gene is TRBD1 (6 bases). Material for sequencing was memory CD4+ T cells from PBMCs. Indicated subset: CD45RA-negative fraction. CDR3 in amino acids: CASSPQGDRDQPQHF. The CDR3 DNA reads TGTGCCAGCTCACCACAGGGGGATAGGGATCAGCCCCAGCATTTT.